The table lists the clone carrying this TCR beta chain with a few counts. TCRdb reprocessed the 5' RACE reads with MiXCR, giving one entry per CDR3 protein. The sample lists about 57,000 distinct CDR3 sequences, 9% to 15% seen once, with around 23% in the top ten. The CDR3 consists of 13 residues. Trimming cost V 4 bases and J 3 bases, with 10 bases left between them. In germline, CDR1 is SGHTA, CDR2 FQGNSA. These data belong to a study of T-cell memory formation after mild COVID-19. The V call is TRBV7-2, the J call TRBJ2-7; D perhaps matches TRBD1 (7 bases). The sequenced sample consisted of PBMCs or a T cell subset sorted from them (not recorded which). The source of this sequence is a man younger than 30 who had mild COVID-19 (a few samples of this study predate the infection). Cell type and time point are not known. This CDR3 reads CASSSGGLYEQYF. CDR3 nucleotides: TGTGCCAGCAGCTCAGGGGGGCTCTACGAGCAGTACTTC.